This TCR beta chain was sequenced for a study of shared clonotypes between healthy human individuals (TCRdb year 2020). Context from the whole study: The cohort comprised a couple of women and a few men aged 18 to 49 years. To estimate repertoire size and how much clonotype sharing occurs between individuals, the study deeply sequenced the blood TCR repertoires of 5 or 6 healthy adults. To increase sequencing depth and limit assay-specific biases, TCR repertoire library preparation and sequencing were carried out by different laboratories using diverse techniques. For each donor, CD4 naive and CD4 memory were each run on three plates, CD8 naive on two plates, and CD8 memory on one plate. Per donor, leukapheresis produced somewhere between about 0.94 and 9 billion PBMCs.

TCR CDR3 regions were amplified from genomic DNA by multiplex PCR using the deep immunoSEQ assay. Extracted genomic DNA from each cell subset was distributed evenly across all wells of several immunoSEQ 96-well plates, and each plate was treated as a replicate. Each replicate PCR for sorted subsets received about 180 ng genomic DNA, equal to roughly 30,000 T cell genomes. The purified libraries were quantified using a Qubit 3.0 fluorometer, sized with a Bioanalyzer 2100, and then quantified again using the KAPA Library Quantification kit. Every immunoSEQ 96-well plate was sequenced on a dedicated single-read 150-cycle Illumina NextSeq 550 flow cell. In the original analysis: Because the immunoSEQ output held only junctional sequences and lacked quality scores, the filtering could not match the filtering applied to full-length reads. To assign V/J genes and CDR3, sequences were annotated against IMGT germline references using PyIR, a Python wrapper for IgBLAST v1.9. Reads were filtered out if the reads had weak V/J assignments (E-value above 1e-6), no CDR3, stop codons, out-of-frame junctions, or ambiguous translated residues. V3J clonotypes were defined as sequences sharing an identical inferred V gene, J gene, and CDR3 amino acid sequence. The percentage overlap between two repertoires was calculated by dividing the number of shared unique clonotypes by the size of the smaller repertoire. Richness of each repertoire was evaluated using RTK rarefaction, the Chao1 estimator, and Recon v2.1 estimates of unobserved clonotypes. OLGA was used to compute generation probabilities for all TCRbeta clonotypes that the gDNA method yielded from a handful of donors. The table comes from immuneACCESS by way of TCRdb, which keeps in-frame sequences with V and J called. Part of the clones is missing from these tables; in studies checked, under half for an unresolved V gene and the rest for unknown reasons. V and J calls and clone size are copied from that table; D and trimming were computed from the DNA. The sample records over a million clones, 70% to 80% of which are singletons. The ten most abundant clones make up roughly 1.5% of the sample.

This clone was counted a few times. What antigen it recognizes has not been identified. Base quality data are lacking; no much larger clone is found one base away. The donors were healthy, HIV-negative adults who had no recently reported acute infections or vaccinations. Only Caucasian adults living in Nashville, Tennessee, USA were represented among the donors. CD4+ T cells were enriched by magnetic negative selection; naive cells were then positively selected on CD45RA, and the negative fraction formed the memory subset. Blood was collected by leukapheresis, and PBMCs were isolated by Ficoll-Histopaque density gradient centrifugation and then cryopreserved in liquid nitrogen vapor phase. Analytical flow cytometry was used to check the purity and quantity of each magnetically sorted T cell population. Genomic DNA was isolated from each sorted fraction and quantified by UV absorbance on a Nanodrop 2000c.

General conclusions and limits of the study: Higher generation probabilities were observed for clonotypes shared by all four sorted-subset donors than for non-shared clonotypes. Only blood was sampled, and tissue TCR repertoires likely differ from those in blood. Even with the large sequencing depth, rarefaction of the sorted-subset datasets indicated that sequencing was incomplete. Pairwise subsampling led to the expectation that sequencing depth would affect the degree of clonotype sharing among donors. Sharing across a few donors was observed for roughly 5% of naive CD4, less than 4% of naive CD8, 2% to 2.5% of memory CD4, and roughly 0.4% of memory CD8 clonotypes. Larger estimated clonotype richness was generally found for naive subsets than for memory subsets. Because the study included a small number of donors, the genetic and exposure-history diversity represented was limited.

The sequence came from a man aged 18 to 35 in good health. The material sequenced was memory CD4+ T cells sorted from blood. Per the publication, the cell subset or site label means: CD45RA-negative fraction.

The bases are TGCGCCAGCAGCAGGGACAGCATGGACACTGAAGCTTTCTTT. Its protein reads: CASSRDSMDTEAFF. The sequence joins TRBV5-1 to TRBJ1-1; 7 of the junction bases match TRBD1. Reading the germline V gene gives CDR1 SGHRS and CDR2 YFSETQ. Germline trimming: 4 bases from V, 3 bases from J; junction bases outside gene matches: 6. From the cysteine through the phenylalanine, the CDR3 covers 14 amino acids. Solely the CDR3 DNA is kept, with 42 bases framed from the first base.